This T cell receptor beta chain is drawn from a study of blood T cell repertoires in COVID-19. Study as a whole: Specimens from acute and convalescent COVID-19 originated in the United States, Italy and Spain. From T cells, B-cell-depleted T cells, or PBMCs came the material, which was cDNA or gDNA.

The trim removed 0 bases at V and 9 bases at J, leaving 4 bases unmatched. CDR1 SEHNR and CDR2 FQNEAQ come from the germline V gene (reference sequence). This CDR3 is 14 amino acids long. The data were produced by immunoSEQ multiplex PCR, yet TCRdb's version contains in-frame clones alone and is incomplete. The sample yields 50,000 to 65,000 clones, approximately 86% seen once. Seattle cases were enrolled at active infection and followed longitudinally. This TCR was sampled from an elderly woman with COVID-19, enrolled during active disease. The chain joins TRBV7-9 to TRBJ2-1; 8 bases map to TRBD2. The sample comprised peripheral blood. CDR3 bases: TGTGCCAGCAGCTTAGCTAGCGGGGCGGCTGAGCAGTTCTTC. Translation gives CASSLASGAAEQFF.